A selection of T cell receptor beta chains follows, all from one sample in a study of HIV-infected patients and healthy controls. TCRdb re-called the 5' RACE reads with MiXCR, one entry per CDR3 protein. The table has around 7,400 distinct CDR3 sequences, about 10% seen once. Sequencing used blood, obtained before antiretroviral therapy. All receptors come from an adult with HIV infection. CDR3s leave out the opening cysteine and the closing phenylalanine or tryptophan. Not all rows give a size; the values are once, few, many and, for expanded clones, a class.

V gene: TRBV6-5
J gene: TRBJ1-5
clone size: NA
CDR3 protein: ASSYEGRNQPQH

V gene: TRBV29-1
J gene: TRBJ1-1
clone size: medium-sized
CDR3 protein: SVTGGPTEAF

V gene: TRBV3-1
J gene: TRBJ2-3
clone size: many
CDR3 protein: ASSQDRGLGNTQY

V gene: TRBV7-9
J gene: TRBJ2-1
clone size: many
CDR3 protein: ASSLVQDPYNEQF

V gene: TRBV7-9
J gene: TRBJ1-2
clone size: medium-sized
CDR3 protein: ASSLAGAGGYT

V gene: TRBV6-1
J gene: TRBJ1-1
clone size: NA
CDR3 protein: ASSEAKASTEAF

V gene: TRBV5-1
J gene: TRBJ2-7
clone size: medium-sized
CDR3 protein: ASSQDGPYEQY

V gene: TRBV20-1
J gene: TRBJ2-2
clone size: NA
CDR3 protein: SAHRVAGELF

V gene: TRBV28
J gene: TRBJ2-2
clone size: large
CDR3 protein: ASSPHRGGTGELF

V gene: TRBV6-1
J gene: TRBJ1-5
clone size: few
CDR3 protein: ASSEDTLSRPQH

V gene: TRBV9
J gene: TRBJ2-7
clone size: medium-sized
CDR3 protein: ASSLEGGPYEQY

V gene: TRBV7-2
J gene: TRBJ2-7
clone size: medium-sized
CDR3 protein: ASSTRALTYEQY

V gene: TRBV3-1
J gene: TRBJ2-3
clone size: medium-sized
CDR3 protein: ASSQDLVSTDTQY

V gene: TRBV5-4
J gene: TRBJ2-5
clone size: many
CDR3 protein: ASSLVGTGQETQY

V gene: TRBV5-5
J gene: TRBJ1-1
clone size: medium-sized
CDR3 protein: ASSLARTGGTEAF

V gene: TRBV10-3
J gene: TRBJ2-7
clone size: medium-sized
CDR3 protein: AISESGPLEQY

V gene: TRBV7-2
J gene: TRBJ2-3
clone size: medium-sized
CDR3 protein: ASSLIPSTDTQY

V gene: TRBV3-1
J gene: TRBJ2-7
clone size: NA
CDR3 protein: ASSHLDRAADEQY

V gene: TRBV10-3
J gene: TRBJ1-1
clone size: NA
CDR3 protein: AIRDGLGDTEAF

V gene: TRBV19
J gene: TRBJ2-2
clone size: many
CDR3 protein: ASRVVAGVSTGELF

V gene: TRBV19
J gene: TRBJ2-3
clone size: medium-sized
CDR3 protein: ASSPRSAGGSDTQY

V gene: TRBV3-1
J gene: TRBJ1-1
clone size: medium-sized
CDR3 protein: ASSQEVGNTEAF

V gene: TRBV12-3/TRBV12-4
J gene: TRBJ1-4
clone size: medium-sized
CDR3 protein: ASSPRQGGNEKLF

V gene: TRBV12-3/TRBV12-4
J gene: TRBJ2-5
clone size: many
CDR3 protein: ASSLGARGEETQY

V gene: TRBV5-6
J gene: TRBJ2-5
clone size: medium-sized
CDR3 protein: ASSLRSGQGETQY

V gene: TRBV3-1
J gene: TRBJ1-4
clone size: many
CDR3 protein: ASSQVFRGTTNEKLF

V gene: TRBV4-1
J gene: TRBJ1-5
clone size: many
CDR3 protein: ASSLGGGNQPQH

V gene: TRBV4-2
J gene: TRBJ2-7
clone size: many
CDR3 protein: ASSQDQSSSYEQY

V gene: TRBV19
J gene: TRBJ2-7
clone size: medium-sized
CDR3 protein: ASRSGTATYEQY

V gene: TRBV2
J gene: TRBJ2-3
clone size: medium-sized
CDR3 protein: ASSDRTSGSDTQY

V gene: TRBV4-1
J gene: TRBJ2-1
clone size: medium-sized
CDR3 protein: ASSQVGLAGESEQF

V gene: TRBV10-3
J gene: TRBJ2-6
clone size: medium-sized
CDR3 protein: AISESQGGSSGANVLT

V gene: TRBV4-1
J gene: TRBJ2-1
clone size: NA
CDR3 protein: ASSQGASGISYNEQF

V gene: TRBV25-1
J gene: TRBJ2-5
clone size: many
CDR3 protein: ASSAGEETQY

V gene: TRBV13
J gene: TRBJ1-5
clone size: many
CDR3 protein: ASSSSDKTGRPNQPQH

V gene: TRBV27
J gene: TRBJ1-1
clone size: medium-sized
CDR3 protein: ASSLAAMNTEAF

V gene: TRBV14
J gene: TRBJ1-1
clone size: NA
CDR3 protein: ASSLTPGQGPLRRAF

V gene: TRBV12-3/TRBV12-4
J gene: TRBJ2-2
clone size: many
CDR3 protein: ASILRAGTNTGELF

V gene: TRBV29-1
J gene: TRBJ2-5
clone size: many
CDR3 protein: SVNGLAAPGAQETQY

V gene: TRBV7-8
J gene: TRBJ2-4
clone size: NA
CDR3 protein: ASSSPQGQLAGIQY

V gene: TRBV15
J gene: TRBJ2-1
clone size: medium-sized
CDR3 protein: ATSRDISLSAYNEQF

V gene: TRBV27
J gene: TRBJ1-5
clone size: NA
CDR3 protein: ASSSYLSGGNNQPQH

V gene: TRBV5-1
J gene: TRBJ2-5
clone size: many
CDR3 protein: ASSDASKETQY

V gene: TRBV18
J gene: TRBJ2-7
clone size: many
CDR3 protein: ASSESGRSSYEQY

V gene: TRBV2
J gene: TRBJ2-6
clone size: many
CDR3 protein: ASSAGGTDVYVLT

V gene: TRBV19
J gene: TRBJ1-1
clone size: NA
CDR3 protein: ASSMGGYTEAF

V gene: TRBV5-4
J gene: TRBJ2-3
clone size: NA
CDR3 protein: ASSSPLLTDTQY

V gene: TRBV28
J gene: TRBJ2-7
clone size: NA
CDR3 protein: ASSLPGGIEQY

V gene: TRBV7-6
J gene: TRBJ2-2
clone size: medium-sized
CDR3 protein: ASSLVGGLNTGELF

V gene: TRBV10-3
J gene: TRBJ2-2
clone size: NA
CDR3 protein: AISEGTGELF

V gene: TRBV4-1
J gene: TRBJ2-5
clone size: few
CDR3 protein: ASSHGQGILETQY

V gene: TRBV28
J gene: TRBJ2-1
clone size: many
CDR3 protein: ASSSETSGSYFEQF

V gene: TRBV15
J gene: TRBJ2-3
clone size: NA
CDR3 protein: ATGGGSVADTQY

V gene: TRBV2
J gene: TRBJ2-3
clone size: many
CDR3 protein: ASIRKLAGSDPQY